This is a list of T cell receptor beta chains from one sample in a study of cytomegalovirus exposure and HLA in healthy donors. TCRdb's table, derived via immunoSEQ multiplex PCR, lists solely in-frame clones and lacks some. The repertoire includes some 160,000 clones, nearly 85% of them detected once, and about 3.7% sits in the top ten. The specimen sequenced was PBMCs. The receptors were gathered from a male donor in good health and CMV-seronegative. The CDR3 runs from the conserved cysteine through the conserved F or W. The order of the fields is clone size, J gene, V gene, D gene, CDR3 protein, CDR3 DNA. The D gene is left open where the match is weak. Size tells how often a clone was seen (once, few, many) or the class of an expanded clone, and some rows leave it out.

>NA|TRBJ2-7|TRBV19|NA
CASSQDRAYEQYF
TGTGCCAGTAGCCAGGACAGAGCCTACGAGCAGTACTTC
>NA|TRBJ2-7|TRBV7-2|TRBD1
CASSSPRDRGPEQYF
TGTGCCAGCAGCAGCCCCCGGGACAGGGGGCCCGAGCAGTACTTC
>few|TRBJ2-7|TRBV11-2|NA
CASSPSGPSSYEQYF
TGTGCCAGCAGCCCCTCCGGTCCGAGCTCCTACGAGCAGTACTTC
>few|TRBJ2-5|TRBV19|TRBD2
CASNDGGASGRTETQYF
TGTGCCAGTAACGACGGAGGGGCTAGCGGGAGAACGGAGACCCAGTACTTC
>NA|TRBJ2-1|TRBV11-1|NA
CASSSGSRATGEQFF
TGTGCCAGCAGCTCCGGGTCGAGAGCGACTGGTGAGCAGTTCTTC
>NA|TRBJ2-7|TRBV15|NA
CATSRAGGTGRVEQYF
TGTGCCACCAGCAGAGCGGGGGGGACAGGGAGGGTCGAGCAGTACTTC
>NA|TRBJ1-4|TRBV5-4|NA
CASSPRPSGTNEKLFF
TGTGCCAGCAGCCCACGGCCTTCGGGGACTAATGAAAAACTGTTTTTT
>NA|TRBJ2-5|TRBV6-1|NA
CASSEVLGETQYF
TGTGCCAGCAGTGAAGTACTAGGAGAGACCCAGTACTTC
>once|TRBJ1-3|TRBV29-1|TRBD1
CSARGQGRNTIYF
TGCAGCGCACGGGGACAGGGTAGAAACACTATATATTTT
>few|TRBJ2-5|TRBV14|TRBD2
CASSQDWSLRGAQYF
TGTGCCAGCAGCCAAGATTGGTCGCTCCGGGGGGCCCAGTACTTC
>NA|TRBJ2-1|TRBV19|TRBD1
CASTRQGATYNEQFF
TGTGCCAGTACAAGACAGGGGGCAACCTACAATGAGCAGTTCTTC
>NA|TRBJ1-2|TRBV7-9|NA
CSSSLLNYGYTF
TGTTCCAGCAGCTTACTTAACTATGGCTACACCTTC
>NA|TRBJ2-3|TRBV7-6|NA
CASRSTGASADTQYF
TGTGCCAGCAGATCTACGGGAGCTTCCGCAGATACGCAGTATTTT
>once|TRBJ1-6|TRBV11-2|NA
CASSLVPGANSPLHF
TGTGCCAGCAGCTTAGTACCTGGGGCCAATTCACCCCTCCACTTT
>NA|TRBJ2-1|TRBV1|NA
CTSRNSRGLAGGTSYNEQFF
TGCACCAGCAGGAACTCGAGAGGACTAGCGGGGGGCACTTCCTACAATGAGCAGTTCTTC
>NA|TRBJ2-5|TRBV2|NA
CASSALGRARGETQYF
TGTGCCAGCAGCGCACTCGGGCGGGCCCGGGGGGAGACCCAGTACTTC
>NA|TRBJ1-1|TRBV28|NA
CASSSWTGSTEAFF
TGTGCCAGCAGTTCCTGGACGGGGAGCACCGAAGCTTTCTTT
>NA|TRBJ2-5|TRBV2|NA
CASRRRGVAQETQYF
TGTGCCAGCAGGCGCAGGGGTGTCGCCCAAGAGACCCAGTACTTC
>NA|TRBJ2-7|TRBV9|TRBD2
CASSAQGRRGADEQYF
TGTGCCAGCAGCGCCCAGGGTAGGCGGGGGGCTGACGAGCAGTACTTC
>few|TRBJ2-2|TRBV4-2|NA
CASSQDEYSGTGELFF
TGTGCCAGCAGCCAAGACGAGTATTCGGGCACCGGGGAGCTGTTTTTT
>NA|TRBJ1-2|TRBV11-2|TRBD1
CASSRTGVANYGYTF
TGTGCCAGCAGCCGGACAGGGGTAGCTAACTATGGCTACACCTTC
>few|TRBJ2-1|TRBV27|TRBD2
CASSAGLAGVNNEQFF
TGTGCCAGCAGTGCCGGACTAGCGGGAGTCAACAATGAGCAGTTCTTC
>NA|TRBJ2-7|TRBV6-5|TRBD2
CASSYGRAYEQYF
TGTGCCAGCAGTTACGGGAGGGCCTACGAGCAGTACTTC
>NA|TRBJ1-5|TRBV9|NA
CASSVGQGNQPQHF
TGTGCCAGCAGCGTAGGACAGGGCAATCAGCCCCAGCATTTT
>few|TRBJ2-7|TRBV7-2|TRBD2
CASSSGWTSGPPYEQYF
TGTGCCAGCAGCTCAGGGTGGACTAGCGGGCCTCCCTACGAGCAGTACTTC
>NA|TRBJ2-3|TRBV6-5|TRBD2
CASSRGGDTQYF
TGTGCCAGCAGTCGGGGGGGAGATACGCAGTATTTT
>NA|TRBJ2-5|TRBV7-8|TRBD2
CASSSERGGRETQYF
TGTGCCAGCAGCTCCGAACGGGGGGGCCGGGAGACCCAGTACTTC
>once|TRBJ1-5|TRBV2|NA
CASRLDGGSQPQHF
TGTGCCAGCAGGCTGGACGGAGGATCTCAGCCCCAGCATTTT
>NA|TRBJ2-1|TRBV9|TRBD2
CASSASGGGIGMGNEQFF
TGTGCCAGCAGCGCTAGCGGGGGGGGGATTGGCATGGGCAATGAGCAGTTCTTC
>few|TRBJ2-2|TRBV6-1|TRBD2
CASYPGGTGELFF
TGTGCCTCCTACCCGGGAGGCACCGGGGAGCTGTTTTTT
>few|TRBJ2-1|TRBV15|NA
CATSRDRFNEQFF
TGTGCCACCAGCAGAGATCGGTTTAATGAGCAGTTCTTC
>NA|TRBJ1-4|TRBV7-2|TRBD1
CASSSQGGLNEKLFF
TGTGCCAGCAGCTCCCAGGGGGGTCTGAATGAAAAACTGTTTTTT
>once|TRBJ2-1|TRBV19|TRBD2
CASSKGGGGGDEQFF
TGTGCCAGTAGTAAAGGAGGCGGGGGGGGCGATGAGCAGTTCTTC
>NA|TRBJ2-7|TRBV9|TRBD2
CASSPGTTFYEQYF
TGTGCCAGCAGCCCCGGGACTACTTTCTACGAGCAGTACTTC
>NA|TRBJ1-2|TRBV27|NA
CASSSTREGYGYTF
TGTGCCAGCAGTTCGACCAGGGAGGGCTATGGCTACACCTTC
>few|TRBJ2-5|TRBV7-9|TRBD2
CASSPRGASGQETQYF
TGTGCCAGCAGCCCCCGGGGGGCTAGCGGGCAAGAGACCCAGTACTTC
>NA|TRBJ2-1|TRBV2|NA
CASKLRLEARNRFF
TGTGCCAGCAAACTTCGTTTAGAGGCACGGAATAGGTTCTTC
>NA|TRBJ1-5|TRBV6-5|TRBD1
CASSYSGTGGNQPQHF
TGTGCCAGCAGTTACTCCGGGACAGGGGGCAATCAGCCCCAGCATTTT
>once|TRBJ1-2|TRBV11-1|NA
CASSFSTGGYGYTF
TGTGCCAGCAGCTTTTCGACGGGTGGATATGGCTACACCTTC
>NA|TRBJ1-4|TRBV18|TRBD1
CASSSGNRGHEKLFF
TGTGCCAGCTCTTCGGGGAACAGGGGGCATGAAAAACTGTTTTTT